This T cell receptor (beta chain) was identified in a study of cytomegalovirus exposure and HLA in healthy donors. Across the whole study: For the approximately 390 genotyped donors, more than 80% fell within the Caucasian-associated ancestry cluster. Findings and caveats of the study: Earlier findings revealed that most TCR beta V segments proved productive either about 90% or about 30% of the time.

The CDR3 totals 14 residues. Germline V gene lookup returns CDR1 SGHTA and CDR2 FQGNSA. The junction had 4 bases not matched to a gene; V was cut back by 4 bases and J by 4 bases. Of note for this clone: Its antigen is undetermined.

PCR employed 60 Vbeta and 13 Jbeta primers. The method was immunoSEQ multiplex PCR; TCRdb's version includes in-frame clones alone and lacks a portion of them. The profile shows fewer than 200,000 clones, more than 75% of them singletons. The genes are TRBV7-2 and TRBJ2-1; 7 bases agree with TRBD2. The sequence came from a girl under three years old in good health and CMV-seronegative. The specimen was PBMCs. The CDR3 bases are TGTGCCAGCAGCTCCAGGACTAGTTACAATGAGCAGTTCTTC. Translated, it gives CASSSRTSYNEQFF.